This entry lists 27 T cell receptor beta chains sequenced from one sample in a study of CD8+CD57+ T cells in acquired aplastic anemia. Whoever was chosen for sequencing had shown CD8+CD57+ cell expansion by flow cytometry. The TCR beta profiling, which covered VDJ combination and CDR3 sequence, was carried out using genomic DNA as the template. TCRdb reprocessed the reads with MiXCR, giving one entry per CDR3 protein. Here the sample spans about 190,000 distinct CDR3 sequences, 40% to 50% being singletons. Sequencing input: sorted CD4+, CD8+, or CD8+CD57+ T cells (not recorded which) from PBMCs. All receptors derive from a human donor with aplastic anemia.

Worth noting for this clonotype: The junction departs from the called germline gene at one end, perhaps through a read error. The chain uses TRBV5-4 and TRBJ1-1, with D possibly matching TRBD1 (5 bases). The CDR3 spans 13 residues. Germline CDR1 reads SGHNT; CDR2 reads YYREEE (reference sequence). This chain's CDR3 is CAGSLGRDTEAFF. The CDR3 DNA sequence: TGTGCCGGCAGCTTGGGCAGGGACACTGAAGCTTTCTTT.

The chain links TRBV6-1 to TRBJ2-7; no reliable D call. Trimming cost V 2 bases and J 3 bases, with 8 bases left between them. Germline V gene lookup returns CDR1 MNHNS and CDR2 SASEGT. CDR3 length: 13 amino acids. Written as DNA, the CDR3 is TGTGCCAGCAGTGAACTTGGATACTACGAGCAGTACTTC. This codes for CASSELGYYEQYF.

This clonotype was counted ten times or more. CDR3 nucleotides: TGTGCCAGCAGACAGGGGGGCAATCAGCCCCAGCATTTT. Translation gives CASRQGGNQPQHF. The chain links TRBV12-3 or TRBV12-4 to TRBJ1-5; 8 bases are a match to TRBD1. The CDR3 sequence is 13 residues long. After removal of 6 bases from V and 2 bases from J, the junction contained 0 bases not matched to a gene.

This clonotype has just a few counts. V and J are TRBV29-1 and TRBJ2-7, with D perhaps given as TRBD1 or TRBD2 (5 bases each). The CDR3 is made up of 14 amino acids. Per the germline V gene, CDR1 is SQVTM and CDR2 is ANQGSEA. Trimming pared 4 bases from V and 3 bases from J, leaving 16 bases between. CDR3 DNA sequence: TGCAGCGTTGGTCATAACGGGGCCCACTACGAGCAGTACTTC. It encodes CSVGHNGAHYEQYF.

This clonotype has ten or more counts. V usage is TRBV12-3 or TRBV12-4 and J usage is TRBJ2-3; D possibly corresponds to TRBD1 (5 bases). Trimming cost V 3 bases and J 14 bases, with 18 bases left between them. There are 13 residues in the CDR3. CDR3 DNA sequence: TGTGCCAGCAGTTTTAGGACAAAACCCCCCCCGTATTTT. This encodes CASSFRTKPPPYF.

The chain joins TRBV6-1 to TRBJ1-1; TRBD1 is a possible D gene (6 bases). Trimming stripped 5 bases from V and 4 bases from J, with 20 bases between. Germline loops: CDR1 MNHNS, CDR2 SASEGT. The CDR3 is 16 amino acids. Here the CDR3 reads CASSQLHGGLGTEAFF. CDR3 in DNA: TGTGCCAGCAGTCAATTACACGGGGGCCTGGGCACTGAAGCTTTCTTT.

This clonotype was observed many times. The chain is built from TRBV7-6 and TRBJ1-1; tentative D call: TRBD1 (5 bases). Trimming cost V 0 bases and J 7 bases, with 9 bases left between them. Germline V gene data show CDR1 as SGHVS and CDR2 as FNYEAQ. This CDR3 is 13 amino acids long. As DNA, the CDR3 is TGTGCCAGCAGCTTAGCGGGGGGGGTTGAAGCTTTCTTT. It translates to CASSLAGGVEAFF.

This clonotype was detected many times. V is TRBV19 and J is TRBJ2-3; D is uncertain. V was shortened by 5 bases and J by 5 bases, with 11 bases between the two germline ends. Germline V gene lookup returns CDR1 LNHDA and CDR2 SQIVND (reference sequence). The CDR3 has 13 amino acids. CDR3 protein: CASSPQFRDTQYF. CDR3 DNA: TGTGCCAGTAGTCCTCAATTCAGAGATACGCAGTATTTT.

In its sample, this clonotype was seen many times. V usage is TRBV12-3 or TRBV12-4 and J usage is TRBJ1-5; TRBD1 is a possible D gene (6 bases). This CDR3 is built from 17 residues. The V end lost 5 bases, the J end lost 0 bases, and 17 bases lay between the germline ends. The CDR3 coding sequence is TGTGCCAGCAGTCCCCGGGGGAGGGGGGATAGCAATCAGCCCCAGCATTTT. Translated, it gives CASSPRGRGDSNQPQHF.

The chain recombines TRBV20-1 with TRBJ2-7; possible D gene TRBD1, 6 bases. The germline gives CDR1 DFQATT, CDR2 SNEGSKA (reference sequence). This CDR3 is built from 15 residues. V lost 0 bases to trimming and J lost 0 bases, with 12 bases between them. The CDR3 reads CSAREVGRGSYEQYF. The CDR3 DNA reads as TGCAGTGCTAGAGAGGTAGGCAGGGGCTCCTACGAGCAGTACTTC.

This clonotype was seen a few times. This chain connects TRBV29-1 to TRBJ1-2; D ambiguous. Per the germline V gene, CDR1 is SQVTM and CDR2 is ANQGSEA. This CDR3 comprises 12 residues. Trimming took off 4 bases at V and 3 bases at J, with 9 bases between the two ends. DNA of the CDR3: TGCAGCGTTGGTGGATTTGACTATGGCTACACCTTC. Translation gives CSVGGFDYGYTF.

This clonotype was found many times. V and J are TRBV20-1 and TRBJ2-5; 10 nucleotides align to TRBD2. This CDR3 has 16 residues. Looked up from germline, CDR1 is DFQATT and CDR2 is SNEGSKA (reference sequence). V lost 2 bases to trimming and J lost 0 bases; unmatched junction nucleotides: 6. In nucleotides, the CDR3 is TGCAGTGCTAGACCCATAGCGGGAGGTCACCAAGAGACCCAGTACTTC. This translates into CSARPIAGGHQETQYF.

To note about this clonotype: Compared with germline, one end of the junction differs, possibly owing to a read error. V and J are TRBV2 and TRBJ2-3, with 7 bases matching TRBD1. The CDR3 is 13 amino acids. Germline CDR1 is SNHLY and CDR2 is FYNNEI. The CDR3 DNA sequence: TGTGCCAGCACGGGACAGAACACAGATGCGCAGTATTTT. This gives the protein CASTGQNTDAQYF.

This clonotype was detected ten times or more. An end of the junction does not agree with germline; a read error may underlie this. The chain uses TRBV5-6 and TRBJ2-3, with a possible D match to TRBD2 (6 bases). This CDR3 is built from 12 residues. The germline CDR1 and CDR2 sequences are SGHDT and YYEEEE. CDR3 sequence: CASSLRRRDWHF. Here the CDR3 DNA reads TGTGCCAGCAGCTTAAGGCGGAGGGATTGGCATTTT.

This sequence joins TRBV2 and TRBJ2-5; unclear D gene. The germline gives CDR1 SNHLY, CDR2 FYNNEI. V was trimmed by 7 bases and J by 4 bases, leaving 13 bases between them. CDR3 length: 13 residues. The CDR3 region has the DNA TGTGCCAGCACCCGATCGTTTCGAGAGACCCAGTACTTC. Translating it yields CASTRSFRETQYF.

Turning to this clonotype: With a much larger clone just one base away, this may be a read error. The CDR3 protein is CASSLLPGQGPYGQYF. CDR3 coding DNA: TGTGCCAGCAGCCTCTTACCGGGACAGGGCCCTTACGGGCAGTACTTC. The chain uses TRBV4-2 and TRBJ2-7; 9 bases agree with TRBD1. This CDR3 contains 16 residues. Germline CDR1 reads LGHNA; CDR2 reads YNFKEQ.

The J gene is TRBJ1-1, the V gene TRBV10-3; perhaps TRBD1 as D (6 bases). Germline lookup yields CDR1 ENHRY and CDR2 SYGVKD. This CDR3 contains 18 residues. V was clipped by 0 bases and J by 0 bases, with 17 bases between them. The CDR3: CAISESAVDSSMNTEAFF. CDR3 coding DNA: TGTGCCATCAGTGAGTCGGCAGTGGACAGCTCTATGAACACTGAAGCTTTCTTT.

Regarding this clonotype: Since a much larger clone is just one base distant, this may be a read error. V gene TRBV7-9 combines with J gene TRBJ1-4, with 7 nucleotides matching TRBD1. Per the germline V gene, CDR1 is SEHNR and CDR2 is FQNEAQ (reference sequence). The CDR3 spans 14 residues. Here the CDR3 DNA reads TGTGCCAGCAGCTCCGGGACAGTTAATGAAAAACTGCTTTTT. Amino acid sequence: CASSSGTVNEKLLF.

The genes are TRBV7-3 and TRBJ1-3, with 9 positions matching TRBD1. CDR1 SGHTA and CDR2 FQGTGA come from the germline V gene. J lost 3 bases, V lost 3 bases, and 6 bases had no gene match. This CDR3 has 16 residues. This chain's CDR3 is CASSFTGGAGGNTIYF. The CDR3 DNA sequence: TGTGCCAGCAGCTTTACAGGGGGCGCCGGTGGAAACACCATATATTTT.

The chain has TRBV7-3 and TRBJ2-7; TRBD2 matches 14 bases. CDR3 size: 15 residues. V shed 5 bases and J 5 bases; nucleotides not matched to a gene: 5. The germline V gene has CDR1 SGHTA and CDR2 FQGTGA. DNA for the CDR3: TGTGCCAGCAGCCCAGGACTAGCGGGAGGCCACGAGCAGTACTTC. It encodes CASSPGLAGGHEQYF.

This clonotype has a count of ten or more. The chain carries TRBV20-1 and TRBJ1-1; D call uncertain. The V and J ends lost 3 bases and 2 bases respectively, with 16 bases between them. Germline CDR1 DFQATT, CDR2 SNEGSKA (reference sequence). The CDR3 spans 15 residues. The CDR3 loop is CSARRGRTDNTEAFF. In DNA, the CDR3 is TGCAGTGCTAGGCGGGGAAGGACCGACAACACTGAAGCTTTCTTT.

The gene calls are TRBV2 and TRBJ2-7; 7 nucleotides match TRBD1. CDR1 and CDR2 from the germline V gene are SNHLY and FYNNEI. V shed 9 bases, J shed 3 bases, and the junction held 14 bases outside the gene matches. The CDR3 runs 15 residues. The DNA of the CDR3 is TGTGCCAGTACTCCCGGACAGGTTATGGGCTACGAGCAGTACTTC. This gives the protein CASTPGQVMGYEQYF.

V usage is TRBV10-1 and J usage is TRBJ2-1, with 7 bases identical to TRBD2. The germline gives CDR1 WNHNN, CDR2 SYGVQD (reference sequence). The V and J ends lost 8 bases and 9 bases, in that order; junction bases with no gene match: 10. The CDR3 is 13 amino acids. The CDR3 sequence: CASRGGRAREQFF. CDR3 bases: TGCGCCAGCCGAGGAGGGAGGGCCCGTGAGCAGTTCTTC.

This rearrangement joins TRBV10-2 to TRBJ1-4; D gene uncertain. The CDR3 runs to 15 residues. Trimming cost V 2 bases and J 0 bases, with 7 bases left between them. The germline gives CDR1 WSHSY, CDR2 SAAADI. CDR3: CASSETAATNEKLFF. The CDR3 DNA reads TGCGCCAGCAGTGAGACCGCTGCAACTAATGAAAAACTGTTTTTT.

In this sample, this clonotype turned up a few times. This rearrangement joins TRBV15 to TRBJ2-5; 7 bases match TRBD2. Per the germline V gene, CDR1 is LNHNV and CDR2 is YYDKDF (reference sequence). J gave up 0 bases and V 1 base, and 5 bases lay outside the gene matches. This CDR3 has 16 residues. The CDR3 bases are TGTGCCACCAGCAGAGGGTCTAGCGGCCACCAAGAGACCCAGTACTTC. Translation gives CATSRGSSGHQETQYF.

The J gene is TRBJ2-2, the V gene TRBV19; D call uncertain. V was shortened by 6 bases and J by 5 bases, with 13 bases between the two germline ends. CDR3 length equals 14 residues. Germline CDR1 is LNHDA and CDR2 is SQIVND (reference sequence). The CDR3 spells CASSNSGVTGELFF. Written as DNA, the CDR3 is TGTGCCAGTAGCAACTCGGGCGTTACCGGGGAGCTGTTTTTT.

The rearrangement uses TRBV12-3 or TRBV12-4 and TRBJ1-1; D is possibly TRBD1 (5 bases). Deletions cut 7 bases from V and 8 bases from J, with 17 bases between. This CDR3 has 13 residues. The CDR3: CASTLTTDAEAFF. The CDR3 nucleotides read TGTGCCAGCACCCTTACGACAGACGCGGAAGCTTTCTTT.